This T cell receptor (beta chain) was identified in a study of beta chain features in type 1 diabetes. Study observations and caveats: The naive, central memory and Treg TCRB repertoires showed an apparent similarity that was greater among patients than among healthy donors. There were fewer insertions and more deletions at the VDJ junctions of type 1 diabetes patients.

This clone occurred a few times. Antigen: not known. The authors reverse transcribed all of the isolated RNA, so sequencing captured expressed TCRB transcripts. Generated by immunoSEQ multiplex PCR, the TCRdb table keeps only in-frame clones and is missing some. Of 350,000 to 450,000 clones in the sample, around 15% were seen once. A single heparinised draw of roughly 110 mL on average was taken per donor. The V end was cut by 4 bases, the J end by 3 bases, with 18 bases between. The V gene's germline CDR1 is SGHVS and CDR2 FNYEAQ. The CDR3 has 16 residues. The receptor was derived from a woman in her late teens or twenties in good health. The sequencing sample was made of naive CD4+ T cells from blood. This sequence joins TRBV7-6 and TRBJ1-2; the D is unclear. For the CDR3, the DNA is TGTGCCAGCAGCTCAAGGACGGACTCCTATGACTATGGCTACACCTTC. This gives the protein CASSSRTDSYDYGYTF.